The 20 T cell receptor beta chains listed next were all sequenced from one sample in a study of identical twins. TCRdb analysed the 5' RACE reads with MiXCR anew, one entry per CDR3 protein. Of some 190,000 distinct CDR3 sequences in the sample, more than 15% were seen once. These same records also appear under a second study, on T cells expressing NK-cell markers.

The specimen was CD8+ T cells sorted from blood. The receptors here all came from a woman aged 18 to 35 in good health.

The genes are TRBV9 and TRBJ2-7; TRBD1 matches 10 bases. V lost 3 bases and J lost 3; bases outside the gene matches: 3. Germline CDR1 SGDLS, CDR2 YYNGEE. CDR3 size: 14 residues. CDR3 bases: TGTGCCAGCAGCGAAGGGACAGGGGACTACGAGCAGTACTTC. Translated, it gives CASSEGTGDYEQYF.

The CDR3 region is CASSPTGSSGANVLTF. In nucleotides, the CDR3 is TGTGCCAGCAGCCCGACTGGTAGCTCTGGGGCCAACGTCCTGACTTTC. The chain is built from TRBV12-3 or TRBV12-4 and TRBJ2-6; D is unresolved. V was shortened by 6 bases and J by 0 bases, with 12 bases between the two germline ends. CDR3 length equals 16 residues.

The chain joins TRBV25-1 to TRBJ1-2; D is unresolved. Germline loops: CDR1 MGHDK, CDR2 SYGVNS. There are 17 residues in the CDR3. V was cut by 1 base and J by 1 base, with 16 bases left in between. The CDR3 DNA sequence: TGTGCCAGCAGTGAATGGATTGGGCAACTTCATAACTATGGCTACACCTTC. Residues: CASSEWIGQLHNYGYTF.

This clonotype was counted between two and nine times. The chain joins TRBV10-2 to TRBJ1-2; D call uncertain. Germline lookup yields CDR1 WSHSY and CDR2 SAAADI. V was cut by 3 bases and J by 4 bases, with 6 bases left in between. This CDR3 region has 12 residues. CDR3 amino acids: CASSEAAYGYTF. The CDR3 bases are TGCGCCAGCAGTGAAGCAGCCTATGGCTACACCTTC.

The chain carries TRBV7-6 and TRBJ1-4; no clear D. V lost 6 bases, J lost 8 bases, and 10 bases lay in between. This CDR3 spans 12 amino acids. The germline V gene has CDR1 SGHVS and CDR2 FNYEAQ. The CDR3: CASSEGGEKLFF. In nucleotides, the CDR3 is TGTGCCAGCAGTGAGGGAGGCGAAAAACTGTTTTTT.

This clonotype showed up just a few times. The gene calls are TRBV9 and TRBJ2-1, with TRBD2 matching over 7 bases. This CDR3 contains 17 residues. Germline-derived CDR1 and CDR2 are SGDLS and YYNGEE. The V segment lost 0 bases and the J segment 0 bases; nucleotides outside the gene matches: 6. CDR3 protein: CASSVGGSGGSYNEQFF. CDR3 nucleotide sequence: TGTGCCAGCAGCGTAGGCGGCTCGGGAGGCTCCTACAATGAGCAGTTCTTC.

This clonotype occurred many times. The chain uses TRBV10-2 and TRBJ1-2; D possibly corresponds to TRBD1 (5 bases). The germline gives CDR1 WSHSY, CDR2 SAAADI. V was cut by 5 bases and J by 3 bases, with 10 bases left in between. This CDR3 region has 13 residues. The CDR3 region is CASSNRLDYGYTF. The DNA of the CDR3 is TGCGCCAGCAGTAACAGGCTCGACTATGGCTACACCTTC.

This sequence joins TRBV25-1 and TRBJ1-2; D is unresolved. Germline-derived CDR1 and CDR2 are MGHDK and SYGVNS. The CDR3 sequence is 12 residues long. V was pared by 4 bases and J by 8 bases, with 11 bases between. CDR3 loop: CASSAIGEGYTF. The DNA of the CDR3 is TGTGCCAGCAGTGCAATTGGAGAAGGCTACACCTTC.

This clonotype was counted a few times. V usage is TRBV12-3 or TRBV12-4 and J usage is TRBJ2-3; 9 bases align to TRBD2. The CDR3 consists of 16 residues. V trimming: 8 bases; J trimming: 4 bases; junction bases outside the gene matches: 13. CDR3 protein: CASGPAAGGGADTQYF. The CDR3 nucleotides are TGTGCCAGCGGTCCAGCGGCGGGGGGGGGCGCAGATACGCAGTATTTT.

This sequence joins TRBV12-3 or TRBV12-4 and TRBJ2-2, with 7 nucleotides matching TRBD1. The CDR3 is 14 residues long. The J segment lost 7 bases and the V segment lost 4 bases, leaving 6 bases of the junction unmatched. CDR3 DNA sequence: TGTGCCAGCAGTTCCAGGGGGATCATCGGGGAGCTGTTTTTT. Translating it yields CASSSRGIIGELFF.

The CDR3 loop reads CASSLPSKTSGSFDTQYF. For the CDR3, the DNA is TGTGCCAGCAGCTTACCCTCAAAGACTAGCGGGAGTTTTGATACGCAGTATTTT. The chain links TRBV11-1 to TRBJ2-3; the match to TRBD2 covers 12 bases. This CDR3 contains 18 residues. V shed 2 bases, J shed 6 bases, and the junction held 12 bases outside the gene matches. CDR1 SGHAT and CDR2 FQDESV come from the germline V gene (reference sequence).

This clonotype was seen just once. The CDR3 DNA reads TGTGCCAGCAGCTTCATGACGCGAGAAGCTTTCTTT. This codes for CASSFMTREAFF. V gene TRBV7-9 combines with J gene TRBJ1-1; D uncertain. CDR1 and CDR2 (germline): SEHNR, FQNEAQ (reference sequence). V gave up 3 bases and J gave up 8 bases, with 10 bases separating them. The CDR3 is 12 residues long.

This clonotype occurred a few times. The chain uses TRBV9 and TRBJ2-5; 7 bases fit TRBD2. This CDR3 is built from 15 residues. V shed 0 bases, J shed 5 bases, and the junction held 7 bases outside the gene matches. In germline, CDR1 is SGDLS, CDR2 YYNGEE. The CDR3 DNA reads TGTGCCAGCAGCGTAGAAGGCGGGAGTGGGGAGACCCAGTACTTC. Its translation is CASSVEGGSGETQYF. Full variable domain (outside the CDR3, taken from reference TRBV9 and TRBJ2-5): DSGVTQTPKHLITATGQRVTLRCSPRSGDLSVYWYQQSLDQGLQFLIQYYNGEERAKGNILERFSAQQFPDLHSELNLSSLELGDSALYFCASSVEGGSGETQYFGPGTRLLVL.

The J gene is TRBJ2-7, the V gene TRBV11-2; D is possibly TRBD1 (5 bases). The CDR3 has 15 amino acids. Germline V gene data show CDR1 as SGHAT and CDR2 as FQNNGV. The V end was cut by 5 bases, the J end by 3 bases, with 17 bases between. The CDR3 region is CASSLSRGTYYEQYF. The CDR3 DNA sequence: TGTGCCAGCAGCCTCAGTAGGGGAACCTACTACGAGCAGTACTTC.

The sample holds many counts of this clonotype. The chain links TRBV12-3 or TRBV12-4 to TRBJ2-7; maybe TRBD1 (5 bases). Between the trimmed V and J ends, which lost 6 bases and 3 bases, there was a span of 12 bases. The CDR3 extends over 13 amino acids. CDR3 amino acids: CASSLTAIYEQYF. The DNA of the CDR3 is TGTGCCAGCAGCCTGACAGCAATCTACGAGCAGTACTTC.

The rearrangement links TRBV7-9 to TRBJ2-7, with D possibly being TRBD1 (6 bases). Looked up from germline, CDR1 is SEHNR and CDR2 is FQNEAQ (reference sequence). This CDR3 has 16 amino acids. Trimming took off 4 bases at V and 0 bases at J, with 16 bases between the two ends. In DNA, the CDR3 is TGTGCCAGCAGCTCCCAAATGGACAGAAACTCCTACGAGCAGTACTTC. It is translated as CASSSQMDRNSYEQYF.

There are a few counts of this clonotype. The chain links TRBV3-1 to TRBJ1-2; D ambiguous. Germline CDR1 LGHDT, CDR2 YNNKEL (reference sequence). Trimming pared 1 base from V and 6 bases from J, leaving 9 bases between. CDR3 length: 13 amino acids. CDR3: CASSQAPDNGYTF. The DNA for the CDR3 is TGTGCCAGCAGCCAAGCCCCAGACAATGGCTACACCTTC.

The chain employs TRBV7-8 and TRBJ2-5; D remains unclear. V was clipped by 7 bases and J by 2 bases, with 11 bases between them. The V gene's germline CDR1 is SGHVS and CDR2 FQNEAQ. The CDR3 contains 13 residues. The chain's CDR3 is CASMSGVQETQYF. CDR3 DNA: TGTGCCAGCATGTCGGGCGTTCAAGAGACCCAGTACTTC.

This rearrangement joins TRBV5-4 to TRBJ2-7; maybe TRBD1 (5 bases). CDR3 length equals 13 residues. Germline V gene lookup returns CDR1 SGHNT and CDR2 YYREEE (reference sequence). The V end was cut by 4 bases, the J end by 3 bases, with 11 bases between. CDR3 in DNA: TGTGCCAGCAGCACCGACAGAGACTACGAGCAGTACTTC. Its translation: CASSTDRDYEQYF. Variable domain in full (rest from reference TRBV5-4 and TRBJ2-7): ETGVTQSPTHLIKTRGQQVTLRCSSQSGHNTVSWYQQALGQGPQFIFQYYREEENGRGNFPPRFSGLQFPNYSSELNVNALELDDSALYLCASSTDRDYEQYFGPGTRLTVT.

The chain links TRBV21-1 to TRBJ2-7; the D segment call TRBD1 is taken from the table without a DNA check. TRBV21-1 is a documented pseudogene. This CDR3 spans 15 amino acids. The CDR3, as DNA: TGTGCCAGCAGCAAGCGGACAGGGGGGCTCTACGAGCAGTACTTC. Translated, it gives CASSKRTGGLYEQYF.